The clone carrying this T cell receptor (beta chain) turned up a few times. What it binds is unknown. TCRdb itself ran the RT-PCR reads through MiXCR, one entry per CDR3 protein. The sample has about 780,000 distinct CDR3 sequences; roughly 20% are singletons. This CDR3 has 14 amino acids. V lost 1 base and J lost 5, with 11 bases in between. Germline V CDR1 and CDR2: LNHNV, YYDKDF (reference sequence). The sample originates from a study of response to subunit inactivated influenza vaccine. Findings and limits, study-wide: The authors proposed limited new T cell recruitment per seasonal influenza vaccination.

The chain employs TRBV15 and TRBJ2-5; the D gene is possibly TRBD1 (6 bases). Material: PBMCs from blood, obtained roughly 5 days after vaccination. This receptor was taken from a man aged 50 to 59 who received an inactivated influenza vaccine. This CDR3 is CATSRGGQGETQYF. The CDR3 DNA sequence: TGTGCCACCAGCAGAGGGGGGCAGGGGGAGACCCAGTACTTC.